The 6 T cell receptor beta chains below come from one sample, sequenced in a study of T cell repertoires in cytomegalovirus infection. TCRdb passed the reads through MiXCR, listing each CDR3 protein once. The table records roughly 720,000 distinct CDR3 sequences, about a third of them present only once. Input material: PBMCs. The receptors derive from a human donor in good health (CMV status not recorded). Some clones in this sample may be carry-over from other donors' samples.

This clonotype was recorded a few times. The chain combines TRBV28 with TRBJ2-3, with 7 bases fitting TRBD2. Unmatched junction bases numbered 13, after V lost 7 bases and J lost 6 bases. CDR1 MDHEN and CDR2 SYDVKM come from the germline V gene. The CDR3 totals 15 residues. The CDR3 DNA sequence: TGTGCCAGCACCCGGGGACTAAATTGGCGGGATACGCAGTATTTT. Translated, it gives CASTRGLNWRDTQYF.

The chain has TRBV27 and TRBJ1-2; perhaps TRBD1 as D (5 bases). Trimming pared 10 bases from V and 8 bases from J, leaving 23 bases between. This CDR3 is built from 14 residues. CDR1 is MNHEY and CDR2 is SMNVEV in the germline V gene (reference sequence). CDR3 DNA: TGTGCCACTAAAGGGGAAAAGGGGTTTCTGGGCTACACCTTC. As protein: CATKGEKGFLGYTF.

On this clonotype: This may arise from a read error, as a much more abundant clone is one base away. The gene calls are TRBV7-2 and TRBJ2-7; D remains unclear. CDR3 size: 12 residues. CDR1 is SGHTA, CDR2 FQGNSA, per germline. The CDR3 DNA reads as TGTGCCAGCAGCGCAGACGGCTACGAGCAGTGCTTC. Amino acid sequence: CASSADGYEQCF.

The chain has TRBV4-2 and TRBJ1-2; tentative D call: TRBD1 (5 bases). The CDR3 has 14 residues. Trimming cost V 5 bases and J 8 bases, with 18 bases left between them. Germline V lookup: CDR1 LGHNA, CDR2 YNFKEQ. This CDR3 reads CASSKPDSKDGYTF. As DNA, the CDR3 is TGTGCCAGCAGCAAACCCGACAGTAAGGACGGCTACACCTTC.

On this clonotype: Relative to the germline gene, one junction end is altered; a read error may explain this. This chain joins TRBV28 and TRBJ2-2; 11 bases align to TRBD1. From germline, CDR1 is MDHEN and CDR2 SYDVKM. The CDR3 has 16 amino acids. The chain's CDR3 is CASTWTGGRYTGGLFF. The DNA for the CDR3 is TGTGCCAGCACCTGGACAGGGGGCCGGTACACCGGGGGGCTGTTTTTT.

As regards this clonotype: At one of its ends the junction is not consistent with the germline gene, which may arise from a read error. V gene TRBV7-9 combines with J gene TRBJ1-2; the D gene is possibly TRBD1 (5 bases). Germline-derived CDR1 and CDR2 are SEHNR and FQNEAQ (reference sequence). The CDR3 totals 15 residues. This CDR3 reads CSSSSEGRPNYGYTF. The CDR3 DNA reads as TGTTCCAGCAGCTCCGAGGGGAGGCCCAACTATGGCTACACCTTC.